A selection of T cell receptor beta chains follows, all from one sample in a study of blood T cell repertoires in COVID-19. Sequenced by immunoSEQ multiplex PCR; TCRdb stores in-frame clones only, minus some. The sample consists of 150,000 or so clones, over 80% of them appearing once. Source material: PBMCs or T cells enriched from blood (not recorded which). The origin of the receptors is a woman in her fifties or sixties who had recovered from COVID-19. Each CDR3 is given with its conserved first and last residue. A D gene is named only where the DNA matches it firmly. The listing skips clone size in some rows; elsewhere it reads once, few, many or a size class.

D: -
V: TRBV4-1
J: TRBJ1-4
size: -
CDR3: CASSLSVQGPNNEKLFF
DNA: TGCGCCAGCAGCCTTAGCGTACAGGGACCGAATAATGAAAAACTGTTTTTT

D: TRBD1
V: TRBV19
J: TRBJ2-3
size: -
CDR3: CASSMTGSRDTQYF
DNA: TGTGCCAGTAGTATGACAGGGTCGAGAGATACGCAGTATTTT

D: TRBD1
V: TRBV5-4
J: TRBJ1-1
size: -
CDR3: CASSGQENTEAFF
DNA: TGTGCCAGCAGCGGACAGGAGAACACTGAAGCTTTCTTT

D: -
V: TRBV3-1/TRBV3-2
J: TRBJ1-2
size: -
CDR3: CASSPDSNYGYTF
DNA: TGTGCCAGCAGCCCCGACAGTAACTATGGCTACACCTTC

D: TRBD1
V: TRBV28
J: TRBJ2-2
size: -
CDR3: CASSKSGTGGRGELFF
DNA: TGTGCCAGCAGCAAATCCGGGACAGGTGGACGAGGGGAGCTGTTTTTT

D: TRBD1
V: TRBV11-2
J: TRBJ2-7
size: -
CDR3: CASSPNSAGGQQYF
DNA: TGTGCCAGCAGCCCTAACTCGGCAGGGGGTCAGCAGTACTTC

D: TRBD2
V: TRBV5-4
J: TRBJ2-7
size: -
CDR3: CASSSERGGRYEQYF
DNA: TGTGCCAGCAGCTCCGAGCGGGGGGGCCGGTACGAGCAGTACTTC

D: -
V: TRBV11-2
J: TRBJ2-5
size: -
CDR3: CASSRLGPQETQYF
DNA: TGTGCCAGCAGCCGGTTGGGGCCCCAAGAGACCCAGTACTTC

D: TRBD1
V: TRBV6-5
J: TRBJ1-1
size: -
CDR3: CASSYYRGQGGTEAFF
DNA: TGTGCCAGCAGTTACTACAGGGGACAGGGCGGCACTGAAGCTTTCTTT

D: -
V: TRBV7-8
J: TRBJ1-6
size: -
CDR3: CASSSQYNSPLHF
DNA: TGTGCCAGCAGCTCACAATATAATTCACCCCTCCACTTT

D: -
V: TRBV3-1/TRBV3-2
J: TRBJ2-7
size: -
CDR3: CASSQVNGEQYF
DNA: TGTGCCAGCAGCCAAGTTAACGGTGAGCAGTACTTC

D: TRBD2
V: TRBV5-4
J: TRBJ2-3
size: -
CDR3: CASSRLAGEDTQYF
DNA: TGTGCCAGCAGCCGACTAGCGGGGGAAGATACGCAGTATTTT

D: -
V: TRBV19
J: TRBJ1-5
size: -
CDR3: CASSQGRAGNQPQHF
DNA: TGTGCCAGTAGTCAGGGAAGGGCGGGCAATCAGCCCCAGCATTTT

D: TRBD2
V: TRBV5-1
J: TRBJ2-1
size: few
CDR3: CASSGKSGGPKDEQFF
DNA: TGCGCCAGCAGCGGTAAAAGCGGGGGCCCCAAGGATGAGCAGTTCTTC

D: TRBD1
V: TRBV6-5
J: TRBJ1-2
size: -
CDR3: CASRPRTGRYYGYTF
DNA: TGTGCCAGCAGACCTAGGACAGGGCGTTACTATGGCTACACCTTC

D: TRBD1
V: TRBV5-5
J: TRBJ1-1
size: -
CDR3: CASSPGQGRVTEAFF
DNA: TGTGCCAGCAGCCCAGGACAGGGGAGGGTCACTGAAGCTTTCTTT

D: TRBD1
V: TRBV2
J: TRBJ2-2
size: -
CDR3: CASSETGPSSTGELFF
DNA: TGTGCCAGCAGTGAGACAGGGCCGAGTTCCACCGGGGAGCTGTTTTTT

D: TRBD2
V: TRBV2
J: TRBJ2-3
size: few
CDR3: CASSELAGGQLDTQYF
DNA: TGTGCCAGCAGTGAACTAGCGGGGGGCCAATTGGATACGCAGTATTTT

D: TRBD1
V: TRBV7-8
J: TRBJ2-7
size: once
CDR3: CASMPAGTGIYEQYF
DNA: TGTGCCAGCATGCCCGCCGGGACAGGGATCTACGAGCAGTACTTC

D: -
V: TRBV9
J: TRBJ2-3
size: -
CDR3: CASAPGRYQADTQYF
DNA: TGTGCCAGCGCCCCGGGGAGATATCAGGCAGATACGCAGTATTTT

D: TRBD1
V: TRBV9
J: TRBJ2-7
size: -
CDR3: CASSVAATGSPYEQYF
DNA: TGTGCCAGCAGCGTAGCTGCGACAGGGAGCCCCTACGAGCAGTACTTC

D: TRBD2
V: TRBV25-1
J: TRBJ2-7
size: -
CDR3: CASSGRTSGRPYEQYF
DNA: TGTGCCAGCAGTGGACGGACTAGCGGGAGGCCCTACGAGCAGTACTTC

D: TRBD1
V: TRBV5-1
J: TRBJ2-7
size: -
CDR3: CASSLYEGGSSEQYF
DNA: TGCGCCAGCAGCTTGTATGAAGGGGGCTCATCCGAGCAGTACTTC

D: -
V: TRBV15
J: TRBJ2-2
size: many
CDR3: CATSTVLPGELFF
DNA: TGTGCCACCAGCACAGTTCTCCCCGGGGAGCTGTTTTTT

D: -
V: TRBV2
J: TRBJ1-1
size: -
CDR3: CASSRGSGDTEAFF
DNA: TGTGCCAGCAGCCGCGGATCGGGGGACACTGAAGCTTTCTTT

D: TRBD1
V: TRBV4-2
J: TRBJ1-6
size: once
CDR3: CASSQDRDRANSPLHF
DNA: TGTGCCAGCAGCCAAGATAGGGACAGGGCTAATTCACCCCTCCACTTT

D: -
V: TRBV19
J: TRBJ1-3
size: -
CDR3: CASKGELSGNTIYF
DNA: TGTGCCAGTAAGGGGGAACTCTCTGGAAACACCATATATTTT